Shown below are 27 T cell receptor beta chains from a single sample sequenced in a study of T cells after posttransplantation cyclophosphamide. Busulfan-fludarabine conditioning, marrow transplant, and cyclophosphamide on days +3 and +4 were administered. Clones were read by immunoSEQ multiplex PCR, and TCRdb kept only the in-frame ones, dropping some. The sample has thousands of clones, none seen only once. The specimen was PBMCs, collected after allogeneic stem cell transplant with posttransplant cyclophosphamide. The source of these receptors is a female patient aged 18 to 30 who received an allogeneic stem cell transplant from an unrelated donor, was CMV-positive, and had acute GVHD only. The graft donor may account for some of the T cells.

This clone was seen ten or more times. The chain links TRBV28 to TRBJ2-7; D possibly corresponds to TRBD1 (6 bases). The germline V gene has CDR1 MDHEN and CDR2 SYDVKM. This CDR3 has 14 amino acids. Trimming took 7 bases from V and 5 from J, leaving 18 bases between them. CDR3 in DNA: TGTGCCAGCAATATCAGGGGTACGAGGGACGAGCAGTACTTC. Its protein product is CASNIRGTRDEQYF.

The chain is built from TRBV7-3 and TRBJ2-7; TRBD2 might be the D (6 bases). V lost 5 bases, J lost 3 bases, and 17 bases lay in between. Germline V lookup: CDR1 SGHTA, CDR2 FQGTGA. The CDR3 has 15 amino acids. As DNA, the CDR3 is TGTGCCAGCAGCCTATGGAGGGACGGGTTCTACGAGCAGTACTTC. Translating it yields CASSLWRDGFYEQYF.

This clone was detected many times. The chain joins TRBV10-3 to TRBJ1-2; 7 bases are shared with TRBD1. Unmatched junction bases numbered 12, after V lost 11 bases and J lost 0 bases. Per the germline V gene, CDR1 is ENHRY and CDR2 is SYGVKD. This CDR3 region has 15 residues. The CDR3 DNA reads TGTGCCCTCCGAAGAGACAGGGCCGCTAACTATGGCTACACCTTC. Translated: CALRRDRAANYGYTF.

This clone is large in the sample. This rearrangement joins TRBV19 to TRBJ2-2; TRBD1 matches 10 bases. The CDR3 has 15 amino acids. The germline V gene has CDR1 LNHDA and CDR2 SQIVND (reference sequence). Trimming took 4 bases from V and 3 from J; bases not matched to a gene: 2. CDR3 DNA: TGTGCCAGTAGTAAAGGGACAGGGGACACCGGGGAGCTGTTTTTT. Protein sequence: CASSKGTGDTGELFF.

This clone was found many times. This chain joins TRBV28 and TRBJ1-1; TRBD1 agrees at 9 bases. Germline CDR1 is MDHEN and CDR2 is SYDVKM. The CDR3 consists of 14 residues. Trimming at V came to 2 bases and at J to 3 bases, leaving 1 base not matched to a gene. CDR3 bases: TGTGCCAGCAGTTTACGGACAGGGGACACTGAAGCTTTCTTT. Translating it yields CASSLRTGDTEAFF. Combining the CDR3 with reference TRBV28 and TRBJ1-1 gives the whole variable domain DVKVTQSSRYLVKRTGEKVFLECVQDMDHENMFWYRQDPGLGLRLIYFSYDVKMKEKGDIPEGYSVSREKKERFSLILESASTNQTSMYLCASSLRTGDTEAFFGQGTRLTVV.

By share, this clone counts as medium-sized. The chain links TRBV5-6 to TRBJ1-3; D is possibly TRBD1 (5 bases). The CDR3 covers 14 residues. Germline V gene lookup returns CDR1 SGHDT and CDR2 YYEEEE. Trimming stripped 2 bases from V and 4 bases from J, with 10 bases between. The CDR3 DNA sequence: TGTGCCAGCAGCTTATGGACACCCGGAAACACCATATATTTT. Translated: CASSLWTPGNTIYF.

This clone is medium-sized by share. This sequence joins TRBV7-9 and TRBJ2-2; TRBD1 agrees at 7 bases. The CDR3 has 17 amino acids. V was clipped by 4 bases and J by 6 bases; unmatched bases: 14. In germline, CDR1 is SEHNR, CDR2 FQNEAQ (reference sequence). The CDR3 spells CASSSHENKGAAGELFF. Here the CDR3 DNA reads TGTGCCAGCAGCTCCCACGAGAATAAGGGGGCCGCCGGGGAGCTGTTTTTT.

This clone was seen many times. The chain joins TRBV9 to TRBJ2-1; 9 bases line up with TRBD1. Germline V gene sequence: CDR1 SGDLS, CDR2 YYNGEE. The CDR3 runs 14 residues. The trim removed 3 bases at V and 6 bases at J, leaving 4 bases unmatched. The CDR3 DNA follows: TGTGCCAGCAGCGCTGGACAGGGGTCCAATGAGCAGTTCTTC. This codes for CASSAGQGSNEQFF.

At least ten counts were recorded for this clone. The chain recombines TRBV7-8 with TRBJ2-7; TRBD2 is a possible D gene (5 bases). V was trimmed by 2 bases and J by 6 bases, leaving 14 bases between them. CDR1 and CDR2 from the germline V gene are SGHVS and FQNEAQ. This CDR3 is 14 amino acids long. The CDR3 loop reads CASSLQESTSEQYF. CDR3 DNA sequence: TGTGCCAGCAGCTTACAGGAAAGCACTAGCGAGCAGTACTTC. Full variable domain (remainder filled in from reference TRBV7-8 and TRBJ2-7): GAGVSQSPRYKVAKRGQDVALRCDPISGHVSLFWYQQALGQGPEFLTYFQNEAQLDKSGLPSDRFFAERPEGSVSTLKIQRTQQEDSAVYLCASSLQESTSEQYFGPGTRLTVT.

The chain carries TRBV18 and TRBJ2-5, with D tentatively TRBD1 (5 bases). Trimming took off 2 bases at V and 4 bases at J, with 14 bases between the two ends. The germline CDR1 and CDR2 sequences are KGHSH and LQKENI. The CDR3 runs to 15 residues. In DNA, the CDR3 is TGTGCCAGCTCACCATTGTTAGGGGATGGAGAGACCCAGTACTTC. Encoded protein: CASSPLLGDGETQYF.

This clone was detected ten times or more. The V call is TRBV30, the J call TRBJ2-1; D perhaps matches TRBD1 (6 bases). In germline, CDR1 is GTSNPN, CDR2 SVGIG (reference sequence). The ends were cut back, 0 bases at V and 7 bases at J, with 19 bases in the middle. CDR3 size: 16 residues. CDR3 sequence (DNA): TGTGCCTGGAGTGTACAGGGTCTACTAGATAGTAATGAGCAGTTCTTC. Its protein product is CAWSVQGLLDSNEQFF.

The sample holds many counts of this clone. V gene TRBV6-1 combines with J gene TRBJ2-7; TRBD2 is a possible D gene (6 bases). Germline CDR1 is MNHNS and CDR2 is SASEGT. The V end lost 5 bases, the J end lost 0 bases, and 14 bases lay between the germline ends. The CDR3 consists of 15 residues. CDR3 amino acids: CASSMGLLPSYEQYF. The CDR3 bases are TGTGCCAGCAGTATGGGACTCCTACCCTCCTACGAGCAGTACTTC.

This clone was observed many times. The chain joins TRBV7-9 to TRBJ2-1; 7 positions match TRBD2. V was clipped by 5 bases and J by 2 bases; unmatched bases: 12. Looked up from germline, CDR1 is SEHNR and CDR2 is FQNEAQ (reference sequence). The CDR3 loop spans 17 amino acids. This CDR3 reads CASSDGKSGMAYNEQFF. CDR3 sequence (DNA): TGTGCCAGCAGCGATGGAAAAAGCGGGATGGCCTACAATGAGCAGTTCTTC. The full variable domain, with the rest looked up from reference TRBV7-9 and TRBJ2-1, is DTGVSQNPRHKITKRGQNVTFRCDPISEHNRLYWYRQTLGQGPEFLTYFQNEAQLEKSRLLSDRFSAERPKGSFSTLEIQRTEQGDSAMYLCASSDGKSGMAYNEQFFGPGTRLTVL.

This clone was seen ten or more times. This chain joins TRBV7-8 and TRBJ2-1, with D possibly being TRBD1 (7 bases). The germline CDR1 and CDR2 sequences are SGHVS and FQNEAQ. The CDR3 extends over 15 amino acids. Trimming took 1 base from V and 5 from J, leaving 12 bases between them. DNA for the CDR3: TGTGCCAGCAGCTTAGAGGAGGGGGCTGACAATGAGCAGTTCTTC. Translated, it gives CASSLEEGADNEQFF.

In its sample, this clone ranks as medium-sized. The chain couples TRBV6-5 to TRBJ1-1, with D unclear. There are 14 residues in the CDR3. In germline, CDR1 is MNHEY, CDR2 SVGAGI. V lost 5 bases and J lost 3, with 13 bases in between. CDR3 sequence reads: CASSTYSGDTEAFF. The CDR3, as DNA: TGTGCCAGCAGTACATACAGCGGAGACACTGAAGCTTTCTTT.

The table lists this clone with many counts. The chain combines TRBV14 with TRBJ2-3, with 13 nucleotides matching TRBD2. This CDR3 has 17 amino acids. The V gene end was trimmed by 4 bases and the J gene end by 0 bases; junction bases not matched to a gene: 4. Germline V CDR1 and CDR2: SGHDN, FVKESK. Here the CDR3 reads CASSRWTSGRSTDTQYF. The CDR3 coding sequence is TGTGCCAGCAGCCGATGGACTAGCGGGAGAAGCACAGATACGCAGTATTTT.

In its sample, this clone was seen many times. The chain links TRBV7-9 to TRBJ2-1; 7 bases match TRBD2. V shed 5 bases, J shed 0 bases, and the junction held 7 bases outside the gene matches. From germline, CDR1 is SEHNR and CDR2 FQNEAQ (reference sequence). There are 16 residues in the CDR3. This CDR3 reads CASSGPSGSSYNEQFF. The CDR3 coding sequence is TGTGCCAGCAGCGGTCCTAGCGGTAGCTCCTACAATGAGCAGTTCTTC.

This clone was counted between two and nine times. This chain uses TRBV2 with TRBJ1-6; TRBD1 might be the D (6 bases). Germline V lookup: CDR1 SNHLY, CDR2 FYNNEI. V was shortened by 2 bases and J by 8 bases, with 10 bases between the two germline ends. There are 14 residues in the CDR3. This CDR3 reads CASSESGGYSPLHF. The CDR3, as DNA: TGTGCCAGCAGTGAATCGGGGGGCTATTCACCCCTCCACTTT.

This clone is medium-sized. The genes are TRBV5-8 and TRBJ2-1; 11 positions agree with TRBD2. Per the germline V gene, CDR1 is SGHTS and CDR2 is YDEGEE. Trimming removed 4 bases from V and 9 bases from J; junction bases left unmatched: 12. This CDR3 has 16 residues. The CDR3 region is CASSKSGLAVGGEQFF. As DNA, the CDR3 is TGTGCCAGCAGCAAATCGGGACTAGCGGTAGGGGGTGAGCAGTTCTTC.

This clone was recorded at least ten times. The V gene is TRBV28, the J gene TRBJ2-2, with 7 bases matching TRBD2. The CDR3 extends over 13 amino acids. Germline-derived CDR1 and CDR2 are MDHEN and SYDVKM. Trimming removed 10 bases from V and 5 bases from J; junction bases left unmatched: 7. For the CDR3, the DNA is TGTGCCACCTGGGAGGGCCGGACCGGGGAGCTGTTTTTT. Its translation is CATWEGRTGELFF.

This clone occurred many times. The CDR3 here is CASSLQQGPTEAFF. CDR3 sequence (DNA): TGCGCCAGCAGCCTTCAGCAGGGTCCCACTGAAGCTTTCTTT. The chain couples TRBV5-1 to TRBJ1-1, with D perhaps TRBD1 (5 bases). This CDR3 has 14 residues. Trimming removed 4 bases at V and 4 bases at J, with 14 bases between. Per the germline V gene, CDR1 is SGHRS and CDR2 is YFSETQ. The full variable domain, its missing parts supplied by reference TRBV5-1 and TRBJ1-1, is KAGVTQTPRYLIKTRGQQVTLSCSPISGHRSVSWYQQTPGQGLQFLFEYFSETQRNKGNFPGRFSGRQFSNSRSEMNVSTLELGDSALYLCASSLQQGPTEAFFGQGTRLTVV.

This clone has at least ten counts. V and J are TRBV29-1 and TRBJ2-7; possibly TRBD1 for D (7 bases). CDR1 is SQVTM and CDR2 is ANQGSEA in the germline V gene. V shed 1 base and J shed 1 base, with 23 bases lying between them. The CDR3 runs to 18 residues. The CDR3 protein is CSVEVGRRGPSGSYEQYF. CDR3 DNA sequence: TGCAGCGTTGAAGTGGGGAGGAGGGGGCCATCCGGGTCCTACGAGCAGTACTTC.

In this sample, this clone is medium-sized. The chain recombines TRBV2 with TRBJ2-6; 9 nucleotides agree with TRBD1. Trimming at V came to 6 bases and at J to 2 bases, leaving 8 bases not matched to a gene. The CDR3 runs to 17 residues. Germline CDR1 and CDR2: SNHLY and FYNNEI. CDR3 DNA sequence: TGTGCCAGCAGGGACAGGGGCGACGGCGCTGGGGCCAACGTCCTGACTTTC. Its translation: CASRDRGDGAGANVLTF.

This clone turned up a few times. This rearrangement joins TRBV2 to TRBJ1-1, with TRBD1 matching over 10 bases. The CDR3 consists of 14 residues. The germline V gene has CDR1 SNHLY and CDR2 FYNNEI. The V gene end was trimmed by 5 bases and the J gene end by 4 bases; junction bases not matched to a gene: 4. CDR3 loop: CASSWTGGGTEAFF. As DNA, the CDR3 is TGTGCCAGCAGTTGGACAGGGGGAGGCACTGAAGCTTTCTTT.

This clone was detected a few times. This chain joins TRBV5-1 and TRBJ2-5; unclear D gene. The J call may not be correct, given that the DNA end is closer to TRBJ2-7. Germline V gives CDR1 SGHRS, CDR2 YFSETQ. The CDR3 runs to 13 residues. CDR3 bases: TGCGCCAGCAGTGTTTCTTCCCCCCCCGAGCAGTACTTC. It codes for CASSVSSPPEQYF.

This clone was detected many times. The chain couples TRBV29-1 to TRBJ1-3; 9 bases map to TRBD1. CDR1 and CDR2 (germline): SQVTM, ANQGSEA. The J segment lost 2 bases and the V segment lost 7 bases, leaving 9 bases of the junction unmatched. This CDR3 is 15 amino acids long. Here the CDR3 DNA reads TGCAGCGGAACGGACAGGGGAAGTCCTGGAAACACCATATATTTT. It translates to CSGTDRGSPGNTIYF.

This clone was counted at least ten times. The V call is TRBV5-1, the J call TRBJ1-1, with D unclear. V lost 0 bases and J 2 bases, leaving 5 bases between the germline ends. In germline, CDR1 is SGHRS, CDR2 YFSETQ. This CDR3 has 13 amino acids. This CDR3 is CASSLELNTEAFF. CDR3 DNA: TGCGCCAGCAGCTTGGAGCTTAACACTGAAGCTTTCTTT.